Below are 8 T cell receptor beta chains sequenced from a single sample in a study of T-cell reconstitution after alpha-beta-depleted transplantation in children. TCRbeta library construction was performed incorporating unique molecular identifiers. Using its own MiXCR run on the PCR reads, TCRdb lists one record per CDR3 protein. The sample has about 400,000 distinct CDR3 sequences, about an eighth seen once. Specimen: PBMCs, collected from the stem cell graft. The receptors originated from a human donor who donated a stem cell graft to a child with Fanconi anemia.

This chain links TRBV30 with TRBJ1-5, with TRBD1 matching over 7 bases. The germline CDR1 and CDR2 sequences are GTSNPN and SVGIG (reference sequence). This CDR3 is built from 16 residues. Unmatched junction bases numbered 14, after V lost 2 bases and J lost 7 bases. CDR3 sequence reads: CAWSLRTGGFGQPQHF. The CDR3 DNA sequence: TGTGCCTGGAGTCTCCGGACAGGCGGATTTGGGCAGCCCCAGCATTTT. Variable domain in full (rest from reference TRBV30 and TRBJ1-5): SQTIHQWPATLVQPVGSPLSLECTVEGTSNPNLYWYRQAAGRGLQLLFYSVGIGQISSEVPQNLSASRPQDRQFILSSKKLLLSDSGFYLCAWSLRTGGFGQPQHFGDGTRLSIL.

V is TRBV29-1 and J is TRBJ2-1, with D perhaps given as TRBD1 or TRBD2 (5 bases each). This CDR3 comprises 12 residues. Trimming removed 4 bases at V and 4 bases at J, with 8 bases between. Germline V gene sequence: CDR1 SQVTM, CDR2 ANQGSEA. The CDR3 DNA sequence: TGCAGCGTTGGGGGGAAATACAATGAGCAGTTCTTC. Amino acids: CSVGGKYNEQFF.

This clonotype was seen at least ten times. This chain uses TRBV20-1 with TRBJ2-7; possibly TRBD1 for D (6 bases). Germline V gene data show CDR1 as DFQATT and CDR2 as SNEGSKA (reference sequence). This CDR3 is built from 15 residues. Trimming took off 0 bases at V and 0 bases at J, with 12 bases between the two ends. The CDR3 DNA is TGCAGTGCTAGAGATCACTACAGGGACTCCTACGAGCAGTACTTC. This sequence encodes CSARDHYRDSYEQYF.

The chain employs TRBV7-7 and TRBJ2-5, with D possibly being TRBD1 or TRBD2 (6 bases each). Trimming took off 5 bases at V and 4 bases at J, with 14 bases between the two ends. Germline lookup yields CDR1 SSHAT and CDR2 FNYEAQ (reference sequence). CDR3 length equals 14 residues. The CDR3 nucleotides read TGTGCCAGCAGCCAAGTGGGGGGCGCAGAGACCCAGTACTTC. This encodes CASSQVGGAETQYF.

This clonotype has more than one count but fewer than ten. The chain is built from TRBV15 and TRBJ2-5, with D possibly TRBD2 on 6 matching bases. The CDR3 length is 14 residues. CDR1 is LNHNV and CDR2 is YYDKDF in the germline V gene (reference sequence). Trimming took off 4 bases at V and 5 bases at J, with 14 bases between the two ends. CDR3 sequence: CATSKTSVQETQYF. CDR3 nucleotide sequence: TGTGCCACCAGCAAGACTAGTGTACAGGAGACCCAGTACTTC.

The chain carries TRBV29-1 and TRBJ1-2, with TRBD1 matching 7 bases. Germline trimming cut 6 bases from V and 8 bases from J; bases unmatched to any gene: 6. This CDR3 spans 11 amino acids. Germline V gene lookup returns CDR1 SQVTM and CDR2 ANQGSEA. The CDR3 bases are TGCAGCGTGACAACAGGGGAGGGCTACACCTTC. Its translation: CSVTTGEGYTF.

There are many counts of this clonotype. This chain connects TRBV6-5 to TRBJ1-2; TRBD1 might be the D (6 bases). Germline CDR1 and CDR2: MNHEY and SVGAGI. The CDR3 is made up of 12 amino acids. Trimming stripped 8 bases from V and 4 bases from J, with 11 bases between. The CDR3 reads CASRTGPYGYTF. For the CDR3, the DNA is TGTGCCAGCCGTACAGGGCCCTATGGCTACACCTTC.

This clonotype was seen a few times. The chain is built from TRBV7-9 and TRBJ1-6; weak D call: TRBD1 (5 bases). Trimming left V 5 bases short and J 0 bases short, with 11 bases between. Germline CDR1 reads SEHNR; CDR2 reads FQNEAQ (reference sequence). This CDR3 has 16 residues. The CDR3 loop is CASSPSGGSYNSPLHF. The CDR3 coding sequence is TGTGCCAGCAGCCCCTCGGGGGGCTCCTATAATTCACCCCTCCACTTT.